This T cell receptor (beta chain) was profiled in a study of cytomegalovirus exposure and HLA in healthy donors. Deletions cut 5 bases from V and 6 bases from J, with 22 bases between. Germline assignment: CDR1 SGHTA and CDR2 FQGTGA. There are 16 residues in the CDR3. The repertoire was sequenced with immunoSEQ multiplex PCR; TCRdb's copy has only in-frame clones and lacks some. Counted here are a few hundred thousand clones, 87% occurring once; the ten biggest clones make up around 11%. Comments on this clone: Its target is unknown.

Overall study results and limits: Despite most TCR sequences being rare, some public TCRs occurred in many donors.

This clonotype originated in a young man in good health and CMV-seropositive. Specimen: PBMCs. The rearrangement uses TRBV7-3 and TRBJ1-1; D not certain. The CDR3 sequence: CASSPTPAARIPEAFF. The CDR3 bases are TGTGCCAGCAGCCCGACGCCGGCAGCCCGAATCCCTGAAGCTTTCTTT.